This TCR beta chain originates from a study of Ad26.COV2.S vaccination and SARS-CoV-2 variants. Study details: Into the muscle, Ad26.COV2.S was dosed once or twice, 56 days apart.

Clones were sequenced by immunoSEQ multiplex PCR, and TCRdb holds only the in-frame ones, with some missing. The sample records around 400,000 clones, 80% to 95% being singletons. The V gene's germline CDR1 is SGHKS and CDR2 YYEKEE (reference sequence). The CDR3 loop spans 15 amino acids. V was clipped by 0 bases and J by 3 bases; unmatched bases: 4. Treatment denoted: around 19 received Ad26.COV2.S at low or high dose, single or two shots; roughly five received placebo; per-sample allocation not given. Specimens were obtained on day 63 following the first vaccine or placebo injection. The chain links TRBV5-5 to TRBJ2-7, with TRBD1 matching 9 bases. The sequence derives from a person aged 18-60 years who received the Ad26.COV2.S COVID-19 vaccine or a placebo. The specimen comprised peripheral blood, sampled in a trial of Ad26.COV2.S vaccine versus placebo. DNA for the CDR3: TGTGCCAGCAGCTTGGGTGGACAGGGGTACTACGAGCAGTACTTC. This gives the protein CASSLGGQGYYEQYF. The full variable domain, rest sourced from reference TRBV5-5 and TRBJ2-7, is DAGVTQSPTHLIKTRGQQVTLRCSPISGHKSVSWYQQVLGQGPQFIFQYYEKEERGRGNFPDRFSARQFPNYSSELNVNALLLGDSALYLCASSLGGQGYYEQYFGPGTRLTVT.